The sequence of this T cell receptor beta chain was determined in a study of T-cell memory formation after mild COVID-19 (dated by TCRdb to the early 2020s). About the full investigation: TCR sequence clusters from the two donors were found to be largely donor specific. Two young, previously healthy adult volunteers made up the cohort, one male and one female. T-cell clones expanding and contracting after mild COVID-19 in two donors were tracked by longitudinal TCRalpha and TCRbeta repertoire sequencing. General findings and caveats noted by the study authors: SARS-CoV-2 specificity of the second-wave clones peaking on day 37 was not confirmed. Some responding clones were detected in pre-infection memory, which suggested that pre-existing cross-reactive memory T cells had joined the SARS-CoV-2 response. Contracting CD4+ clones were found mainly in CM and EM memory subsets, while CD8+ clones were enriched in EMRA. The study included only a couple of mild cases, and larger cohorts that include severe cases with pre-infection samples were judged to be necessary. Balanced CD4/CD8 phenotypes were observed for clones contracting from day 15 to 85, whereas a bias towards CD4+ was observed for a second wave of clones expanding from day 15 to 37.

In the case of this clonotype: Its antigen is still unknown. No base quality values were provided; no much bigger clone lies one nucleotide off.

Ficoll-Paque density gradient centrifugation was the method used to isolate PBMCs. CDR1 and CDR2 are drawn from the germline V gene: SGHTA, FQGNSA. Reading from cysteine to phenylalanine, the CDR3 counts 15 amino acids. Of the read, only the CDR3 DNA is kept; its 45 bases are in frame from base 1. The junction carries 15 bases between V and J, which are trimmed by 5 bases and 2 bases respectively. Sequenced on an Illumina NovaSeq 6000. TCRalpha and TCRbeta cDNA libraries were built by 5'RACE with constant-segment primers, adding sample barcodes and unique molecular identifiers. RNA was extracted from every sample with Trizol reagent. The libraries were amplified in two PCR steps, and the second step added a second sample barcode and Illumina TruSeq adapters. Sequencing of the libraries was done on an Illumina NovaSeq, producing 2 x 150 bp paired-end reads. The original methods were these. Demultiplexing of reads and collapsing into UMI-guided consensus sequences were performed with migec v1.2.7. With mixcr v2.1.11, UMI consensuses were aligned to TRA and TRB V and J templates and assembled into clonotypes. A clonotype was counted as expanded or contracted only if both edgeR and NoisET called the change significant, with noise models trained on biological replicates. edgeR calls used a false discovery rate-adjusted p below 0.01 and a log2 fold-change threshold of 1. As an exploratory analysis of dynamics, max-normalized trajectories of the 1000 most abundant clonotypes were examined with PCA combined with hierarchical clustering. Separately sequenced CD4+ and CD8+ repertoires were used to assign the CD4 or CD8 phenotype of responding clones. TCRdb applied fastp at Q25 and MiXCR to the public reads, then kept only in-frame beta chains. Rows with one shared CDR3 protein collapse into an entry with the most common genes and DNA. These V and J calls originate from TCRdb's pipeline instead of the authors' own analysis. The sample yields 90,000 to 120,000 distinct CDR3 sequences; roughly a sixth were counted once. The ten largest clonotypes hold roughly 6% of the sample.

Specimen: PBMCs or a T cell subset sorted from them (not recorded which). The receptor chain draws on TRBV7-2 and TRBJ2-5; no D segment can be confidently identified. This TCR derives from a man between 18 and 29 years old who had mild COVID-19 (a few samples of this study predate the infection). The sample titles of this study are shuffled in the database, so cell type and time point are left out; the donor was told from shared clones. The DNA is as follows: TGTGCCAGCAGCCCTCGGAGAAGCCCTCAAGAGACCCAGTACTTC. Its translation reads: CASSPRRSPQETQYF.